This T cell receptor beta chain appears in the sequencing data of a study of T cell clonotyping in hematopoietic cell transplantation (dated by TCRdb to 2020 to 2022). Study-wide context: The study collected over a hundred blood samples from some 33 consecutive transplant recipients and their related donors. Recruitment of patients ran from September 2015 to early 2017, and follow-up continued until late 2020 or until death. Paper-wide results and their limitations: Sample size was limited, and cells were not sorted, so CD4 and CD8 repertoire contributions could not be separated. A decrease in recipient TCR diversity was observed after transplant, and a progressive increase in pathologically expanded clonotypes was seen from day 30 to day 180. Broader TCR repertoire diversity after transplant was predicted by Inverse Simpson Index values from donors and from recipients before transplant. Recipient repertoires showed only a small fraction of overlap with donor repertoires, and over 95% appeared de novo at the given depth.

TCR beta CDR3 regions were amplified from genomic DNA with the immunoSEQ assay, a bias-controlled multiplex PCR using V- and J-specific primers. In a second PCR step, a proprietary barcode and Illumina adapter sequences were attached to the CDR3 amplicons. CDR3 libraries were sequenced on an Illumina MiSeq instrument. Per the original workflow: Export and quality control were performed with immunoSEQ Analyzer 3.0, and downstream analyses were performed with R Bioconductor and Immunarch. Repertoire metrics were calculated using only productive rearrangements within the normalized downsampled data set. Clonotypes larger than 5 templates in the normalized cohort were defined as pathologically expanded. Repertoire diversity was measured with the Inverse Simpson Index. The non-normalized data set was used for CMV-specificity analyses so that all clonotypes could be captured. This immuneACCESS table, as held by TCRdb, lists in-frame sequences with V and J called but not all clones. Of the missing ones, under half trace to an unresolved V gene in checked studies; the others have no known cause. D and trimming were read from the DNA, whereas the V and J calls and clone size are those reported in that table. The sample data list 10,000 or so clones, and around 97% of these were observed just once. 2% to 2.5% of the sample rests with the top ten.

In regard to this clone: What antigen it recognizes has not been identified. One end of the junction is discordant with germline, which a read error may explain.

This sample's time point label indicates: 100 days after allo-HCT. Recipient blood was collected about 28 days before transplant and at days 30, 100 and 180 after transplant. Nuclei Lysis Solution was used to extract genomic DNA from fresh or cryopreserved unfractionated peripheral blood mononuclear cells. From cysteine to phenylalanine, the CDR3 is 16 amino acids long. The CDR3 DNA has 48 bases and is translated from base 1. According to the germline V gene (reference sequence), CDR1 reads SSHAT and CDR2 reads FNYEAQ. This clonotype was obtained from a male patient aged 60 to 75 who had an allogeneic stem cell transplant from a related donor, so the T cells may come from the graft donor. Some clones in this sample may be carry-over from other donors' samples. The sample consisted of peripheral blood mononuclear cells, taken 100 days after allogeneic stem cell transplant. Rearrangement joined TRBV7-7 to TRBJ2-2, and TRBD1 matches 9 of the central bases. The DNA is TGTGCTAGCAGGAGGTCGACAGGGGGAAACACCGGGGAGCTGTTTTTT. This encodes CASRRSTGGNTGELFF.